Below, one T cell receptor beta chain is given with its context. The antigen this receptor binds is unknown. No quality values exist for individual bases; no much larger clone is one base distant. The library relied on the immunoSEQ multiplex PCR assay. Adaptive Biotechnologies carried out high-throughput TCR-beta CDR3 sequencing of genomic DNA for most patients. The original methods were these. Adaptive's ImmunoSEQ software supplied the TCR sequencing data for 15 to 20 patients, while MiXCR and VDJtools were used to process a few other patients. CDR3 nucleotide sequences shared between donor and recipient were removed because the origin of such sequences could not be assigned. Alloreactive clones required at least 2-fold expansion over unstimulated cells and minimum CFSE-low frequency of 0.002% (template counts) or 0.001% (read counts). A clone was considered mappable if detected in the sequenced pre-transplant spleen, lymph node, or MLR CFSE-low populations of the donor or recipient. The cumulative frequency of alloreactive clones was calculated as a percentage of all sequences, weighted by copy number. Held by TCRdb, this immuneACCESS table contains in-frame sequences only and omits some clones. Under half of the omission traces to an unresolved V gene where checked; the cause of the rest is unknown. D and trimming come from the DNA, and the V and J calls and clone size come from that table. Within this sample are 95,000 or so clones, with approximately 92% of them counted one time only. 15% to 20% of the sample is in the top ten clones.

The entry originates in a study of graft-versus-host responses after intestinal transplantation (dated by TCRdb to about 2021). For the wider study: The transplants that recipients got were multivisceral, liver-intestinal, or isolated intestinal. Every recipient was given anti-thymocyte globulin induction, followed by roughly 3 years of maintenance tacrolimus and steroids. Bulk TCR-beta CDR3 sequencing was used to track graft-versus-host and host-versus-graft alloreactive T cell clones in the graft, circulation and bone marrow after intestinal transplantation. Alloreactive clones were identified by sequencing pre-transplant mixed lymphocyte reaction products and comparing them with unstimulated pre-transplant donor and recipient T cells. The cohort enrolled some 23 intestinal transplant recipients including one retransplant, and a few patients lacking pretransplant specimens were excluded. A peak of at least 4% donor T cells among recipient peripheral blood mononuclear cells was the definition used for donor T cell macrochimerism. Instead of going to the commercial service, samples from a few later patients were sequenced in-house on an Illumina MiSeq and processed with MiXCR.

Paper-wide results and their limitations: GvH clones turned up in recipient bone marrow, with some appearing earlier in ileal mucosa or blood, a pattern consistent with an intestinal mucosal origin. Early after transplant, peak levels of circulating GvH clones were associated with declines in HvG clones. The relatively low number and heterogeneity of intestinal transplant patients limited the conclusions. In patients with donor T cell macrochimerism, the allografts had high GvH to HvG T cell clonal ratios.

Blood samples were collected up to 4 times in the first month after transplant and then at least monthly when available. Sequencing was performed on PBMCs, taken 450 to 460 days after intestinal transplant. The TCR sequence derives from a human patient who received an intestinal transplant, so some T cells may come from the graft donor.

The CDR3 in this case is CASSLGELVPSTDTQYF. The DNA is TGTGCCAGCAGCTTAGGGGAACTAGTTCCTAGCACAGATACGCAGTATTTT. The chain uses TRBV7-9 and TRBJ2-3; perhaps TRBD2 is the D gene, with 5 bases matching. CDR1 and CDR2 (SEHNR, FQNEAQ) derive from the germline V gene (reference sequence). The CDR3 holds 17 amino acids from the cysteine to the phenylalanine. Of the read, only the CDR3 DNA is kept; its 51 bases are in frame from base 1. V is cut by 1 base and J by 0 bases, and the space between the germline ends is 14 bases.